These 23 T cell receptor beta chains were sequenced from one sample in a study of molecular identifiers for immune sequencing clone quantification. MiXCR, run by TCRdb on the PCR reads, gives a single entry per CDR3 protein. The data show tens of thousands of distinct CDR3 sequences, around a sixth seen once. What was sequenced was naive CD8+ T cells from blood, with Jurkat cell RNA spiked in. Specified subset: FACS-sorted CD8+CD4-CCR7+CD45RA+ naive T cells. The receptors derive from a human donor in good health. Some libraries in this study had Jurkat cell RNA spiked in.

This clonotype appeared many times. CDR3 region: CASSQESGTPTEAFF. CDR3 sequence (DNA): TGCGCCAGCAGCCAAGAGTCAGGGACCCCCACTGAAGCTTTCTTT. This sequence joins TRBV4-1 and TRBJ1-1, with D possibly being TRBD1 (5 bases). Germline CDR1 reads MGHRA; CDR2 reads YSYEKL. The CDR3 contains 15 residues. The germline V and J ends were trimmed by 0 bases and 4 bases, with 12 bases remaining between them.

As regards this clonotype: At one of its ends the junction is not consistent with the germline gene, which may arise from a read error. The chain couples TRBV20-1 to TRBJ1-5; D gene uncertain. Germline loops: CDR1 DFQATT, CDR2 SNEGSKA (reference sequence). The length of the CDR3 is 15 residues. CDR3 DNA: TGCAGTGCTAGAGATCGCGGGGATAGCAATCAGTCCCAGCATTTT. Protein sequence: CSARDRGDSNQSQHF.

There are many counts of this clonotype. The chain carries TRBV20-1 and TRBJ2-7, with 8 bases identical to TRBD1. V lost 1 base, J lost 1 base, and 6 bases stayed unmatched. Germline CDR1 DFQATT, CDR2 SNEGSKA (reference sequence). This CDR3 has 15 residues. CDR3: CSARGFQGASYEQYF. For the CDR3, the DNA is TGCAGTGCTAGAGGATTTCAGGGGGCTTCCTACGAGCAGTACTTC.

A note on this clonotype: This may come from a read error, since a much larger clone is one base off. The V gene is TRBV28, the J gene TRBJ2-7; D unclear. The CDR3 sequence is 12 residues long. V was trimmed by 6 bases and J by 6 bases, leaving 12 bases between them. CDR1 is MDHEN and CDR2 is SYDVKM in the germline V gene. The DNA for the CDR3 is TGTGCCAGCAGCTCCTTGTCCCGCGAGCAGTACTTC. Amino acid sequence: CASSSLSREQYF.

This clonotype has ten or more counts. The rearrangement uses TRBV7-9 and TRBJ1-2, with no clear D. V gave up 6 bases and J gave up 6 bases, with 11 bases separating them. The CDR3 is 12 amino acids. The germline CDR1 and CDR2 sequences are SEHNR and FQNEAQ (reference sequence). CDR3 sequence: CASRILTDGYTF. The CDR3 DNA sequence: TGTGCCAGCAGAATTTTGACGGATGGCTACACCTTC.

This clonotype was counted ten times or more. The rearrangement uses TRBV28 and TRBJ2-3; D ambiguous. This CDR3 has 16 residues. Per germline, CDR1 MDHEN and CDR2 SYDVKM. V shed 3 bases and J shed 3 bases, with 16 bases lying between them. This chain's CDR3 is CASSLRARVETDTQYF. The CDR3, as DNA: TGTGCCAGCAGTTTGAGAGCGCGAGTAGAAACAGATACGCAGTATTTT.

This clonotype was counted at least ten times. The CDR3 reads CASSGGLAGYNEQFF. In nucleotides, the CDR3 is TGTGCCAGTAGTGGGGGACTAGCGGGCTACAATGAGCAGTTCTTC. The chain couples TRBV19 to TRBJ2-1, with 12 bases matching TRBD2. This CDR3 contains 15 residues. Trimming cost V 5 bases and J 3 bases; bases outside gene matches: 2. Germline assignment: CDR1 LNHDA and CDR2 SQIVND (reference sequence).

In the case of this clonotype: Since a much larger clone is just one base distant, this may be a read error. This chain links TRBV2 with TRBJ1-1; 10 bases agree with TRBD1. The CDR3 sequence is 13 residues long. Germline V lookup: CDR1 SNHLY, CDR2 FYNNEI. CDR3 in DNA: TGTGCCGGCAGGAGACAGGGGGCTACTGAAGCTTTCTTT. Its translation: CAGRRQGATEAFF.

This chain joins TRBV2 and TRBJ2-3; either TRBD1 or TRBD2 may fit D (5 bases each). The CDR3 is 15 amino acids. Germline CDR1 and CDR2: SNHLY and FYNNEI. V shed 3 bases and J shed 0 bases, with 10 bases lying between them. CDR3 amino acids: CASSEGVSSTDTQYF. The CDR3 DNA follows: TGTGCCAGCAGTGAGGGGGTGTCGAGCACAGATACGCAGTATTTT.

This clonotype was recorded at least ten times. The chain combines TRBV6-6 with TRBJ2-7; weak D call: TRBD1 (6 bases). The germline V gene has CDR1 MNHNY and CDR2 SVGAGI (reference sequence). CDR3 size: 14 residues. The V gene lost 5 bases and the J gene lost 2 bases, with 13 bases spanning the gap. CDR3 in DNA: TGTGCCAGCAGTGACCTCCGGGACACCTACGAGCAGTACTTC. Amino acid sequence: CASSDLRDTYEQYF.

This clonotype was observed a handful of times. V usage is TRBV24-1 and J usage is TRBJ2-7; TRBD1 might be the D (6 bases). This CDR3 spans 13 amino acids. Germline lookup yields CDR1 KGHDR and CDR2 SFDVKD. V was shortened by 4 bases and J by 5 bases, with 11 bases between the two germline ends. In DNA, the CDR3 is TGTGCCACCAGTGACTGCGGACAGAACGAGCAGTACTTC. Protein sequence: CATSDCGQNEQYF.

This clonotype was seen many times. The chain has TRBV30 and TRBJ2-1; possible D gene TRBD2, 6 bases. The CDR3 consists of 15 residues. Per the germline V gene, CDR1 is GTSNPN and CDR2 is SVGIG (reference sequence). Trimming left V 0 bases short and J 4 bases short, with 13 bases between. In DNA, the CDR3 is TGTGCCTGGAGTGTCATACAGGAGGGTTACAATGAGCAGTTCTTC. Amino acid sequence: CAWSVIQEGYNEQFF.

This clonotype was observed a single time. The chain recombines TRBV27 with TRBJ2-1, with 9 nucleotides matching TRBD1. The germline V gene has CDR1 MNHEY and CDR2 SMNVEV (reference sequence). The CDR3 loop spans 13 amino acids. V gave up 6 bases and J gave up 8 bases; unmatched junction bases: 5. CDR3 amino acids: CASSSQGAHEQFF. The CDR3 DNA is TGTGCCAGCAGCTCACAGGGGGCCCATGAGCAGTTCTTC.

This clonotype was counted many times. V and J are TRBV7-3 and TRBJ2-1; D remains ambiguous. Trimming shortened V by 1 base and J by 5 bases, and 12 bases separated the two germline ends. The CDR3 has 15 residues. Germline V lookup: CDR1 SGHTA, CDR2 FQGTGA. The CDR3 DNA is TGTGCCAGCAGCTTAATGGGAACTGGTAACAATGAGCAGTTCTTC. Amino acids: CASSLMGTGNNEQFF. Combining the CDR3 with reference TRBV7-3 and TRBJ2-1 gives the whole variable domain GAGVSQTPSNKVTEKGKYVELRCDPISGHTALYWYRQSLGQGPEFLIYFQGTGAADDSGLPNDRFFAVRPEGSVSTLKIQRTERGDSAVYLCASSLMGTGNNEQFFGPGTRLTVL.

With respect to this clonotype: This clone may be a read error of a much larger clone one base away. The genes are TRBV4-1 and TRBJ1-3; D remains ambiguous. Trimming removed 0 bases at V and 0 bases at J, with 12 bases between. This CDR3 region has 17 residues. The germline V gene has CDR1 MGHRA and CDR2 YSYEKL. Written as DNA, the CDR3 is TGCGCCAGCAGCCAAGATCAATTACGGGTCTCTGGAAACACCATATATTTT. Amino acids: CASSQDQLRVSGNTIYF.

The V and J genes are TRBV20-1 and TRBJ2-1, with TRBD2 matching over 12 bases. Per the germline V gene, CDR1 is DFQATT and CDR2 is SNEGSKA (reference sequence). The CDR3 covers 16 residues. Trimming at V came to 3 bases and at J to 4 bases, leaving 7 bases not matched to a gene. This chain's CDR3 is CSASSLAGGRYNEQFF. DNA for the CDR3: TGCAGTGCTAGTAGCCTAGCGGGAGGGCGGTACAATGAGCAGTTCTTC.

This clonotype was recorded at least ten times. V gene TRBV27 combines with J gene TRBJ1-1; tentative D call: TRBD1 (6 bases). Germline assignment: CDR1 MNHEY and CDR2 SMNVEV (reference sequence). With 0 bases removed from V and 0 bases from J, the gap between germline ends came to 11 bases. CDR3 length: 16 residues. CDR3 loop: CASSLSPGQLNTEAFF. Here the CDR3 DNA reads TGTGCCAGCAGTTTATCGCCCGGACAGCTGAACACTGAAGCTTTCTTT.

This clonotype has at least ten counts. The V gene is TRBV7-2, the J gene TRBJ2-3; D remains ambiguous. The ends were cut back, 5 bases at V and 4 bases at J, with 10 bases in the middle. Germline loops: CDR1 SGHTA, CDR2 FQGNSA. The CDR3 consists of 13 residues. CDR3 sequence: CASSTSGPDTQYF. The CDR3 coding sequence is TGTGCCAGCAGCACCTCGGGCCCAGATACGCAGTATTTT.

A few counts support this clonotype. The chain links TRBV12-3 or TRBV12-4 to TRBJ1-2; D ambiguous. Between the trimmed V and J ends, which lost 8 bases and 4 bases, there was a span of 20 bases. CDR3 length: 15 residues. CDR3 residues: CASQFVSRNSYGYTF. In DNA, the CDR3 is TGTGCCAGCCAGTTTGTGTCCAGGAACAGCTATGGCTACACCTTC.

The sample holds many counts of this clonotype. The CDR3 region is CASSQGIPKGNTIYF. The CDR3 nucleotides read TGCGCCAGCAGCCAAGGAATTCCAAAGGGAAACACCATATATTTT. This chain uses TRBV4-3 with TRBJ1-3, with no clear D. V lost 1 base to trimming and J lost 4 bases, with 11 bases between them. The CDR3 is 15 amino acids. Germline V CDR1 and CDR2: LGHNA, YSLEER.

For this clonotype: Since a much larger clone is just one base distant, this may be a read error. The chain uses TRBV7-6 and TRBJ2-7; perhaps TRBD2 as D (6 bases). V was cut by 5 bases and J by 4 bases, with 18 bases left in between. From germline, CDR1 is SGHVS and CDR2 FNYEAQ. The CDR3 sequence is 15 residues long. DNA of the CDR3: TGTGCCAGCAGCGCCGGGACTGGCGGGACTTACGAGCAGTACTTC. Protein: CASSAGTGGTYEQYF.

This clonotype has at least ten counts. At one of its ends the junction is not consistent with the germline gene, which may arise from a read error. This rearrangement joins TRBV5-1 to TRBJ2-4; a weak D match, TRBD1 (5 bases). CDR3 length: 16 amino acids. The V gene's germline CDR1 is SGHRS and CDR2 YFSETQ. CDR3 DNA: TGCGCCAGCAGCTTTTTCCAGGGAATAGCCAAAAAAATTCAGTACTTC. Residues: CASSFFQGIAKKIQYF.

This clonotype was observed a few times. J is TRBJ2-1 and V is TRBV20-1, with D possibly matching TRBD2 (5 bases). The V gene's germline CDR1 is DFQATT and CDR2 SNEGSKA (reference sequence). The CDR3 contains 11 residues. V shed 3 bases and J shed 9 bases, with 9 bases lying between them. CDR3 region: CSAREASEQFF. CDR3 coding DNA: TGCAGTGCTAGGGAGGCTAGTGAGCAGTTCTTC.